The 10 T cell receptor beta chains in this list originate from one sample, sequenced in a study of metastatic and nonmetastatic thyroid tumors. With MiXCR, TCRdb reprocessed the PCR reads. The sample gives approximately 25,000 clones, roughly 20% of which show up once; about 30% is in the top ten. Every patient underwent thyroid surgery untreated. Sequenced material: blood. Source of these receptors: a male donor with papillary thyroid cancer or a benign thyroid nodule (not recorded which). Some clones in this sample may be carry-over from other donors' samples.

This clone was counted at least ten times. Other DNA variants within this sample encode the same CDR3. The chain carries TRBV6-1 and TRBJ2-3, with 12 bases lining up with TRBD2. J lost 4 bases, V lost 5 bases, and 4 bases had no gene match. CDR3 length equals 15 residues. Germline assignment: CDR1 MNHNS and CDR2 SASEGT. CDR3 coding DNA: TGTGCCAGCAGTAGACTAGCGGGGGAACCAGATACGCAGTATTTT. It specifies CASSRLAGEPDTQYF.

In its sample, this clone was seen many times. The CDR3 bases are TGTGCCAGCAGCACGGACAGCTTTAATGAAAAACTGTTTTTT. It translates to CASSTDSFNEKLFF. This sequence joins TRBV7-9 and TRBJ1-4, with D possibly matching TRBD1 (6 bases). The ends were cut back, 5 bases at V and 4 bases at J, with 11 bases in the middle. This CDR3 is built from 14 residues. From germline, CDR1 is SEHNR and CDR2 FQNEAQ (reference sequence). Together with reference TRBV7-9 and TRBJ1-4, the CDR3 gives the full variable domain: DTGVSQNPRHKITKRGQNVTFRCDPISEHNRLYWYRQTLGQGPEFLTYFQNEAQLEKSRLLSDRFSAERPKGSFSTLEIQRTEQGDSAMYLCASSTDSFNEKLFFGSGTQLSVL.

This clone was counted ten times or more. V is TRBV6-1 and J is TRBJ2-7; D possibly corresponds to TRBD1 (5 bases). V lost 6 bases and J lost 0, with 12 bases in between. The CDR3 loop spans 14 amino acids. Germline V gene sequence: CDR1 MNHNS, CDR2 SASEGT. CDR3 DNA: TGTGCCAGCAGCCCTAGACAGAGCTCCTACGAGCAGTACTTC. Translated: CASSPRQSSYEQYF.

A remark on this clone: Compared with germline, one end of the junction differs, possibly owing to a read error. This rearrangement joins TRBV19 to TRBJ1-5; D is unclear. CDR3 length: 15 residues. Per the germline V gene, CDR1 is LNHDA and CDR2 is SQIVND (reference sequence). The CDR3 region has the DNA TGTGCCTGTAGTCCCAAGGACGTGAGCAATCAGCCCCAGCATTTT. This encodes CACSPKDVSNQPQHF.

Many counts were recorded for this clone. The J gene is TRBJ1-1, the V gene TRBV3-1; D possibly corresponds to TRBD1 (5 bases). The CDR3 loop spans 15 amino acids. Trimming stripped 7 bases from V and 4 bases from J, with 19 bases between. Looked up from germline, CDR1 is LGHDT and CDR2 is YNNKEL (reference sequence). This CDR3 reads CASTAGSGVGTEAFF. The CDR3 coding sequence is TGTGCCAGCACAGCAGGGAGCGGGGTGGGCACTGAAGCTTTCTTT.

Ten or more counts support this clone. The chain combines TRBV3-1 with TRBJ1-2; D is possibly TRBD1 (6 bases). The CDR3 length is 15 residues. Germline assignment: CDR1 LGHDT and CDR2 YNNKEL (reference sequence). Trimming pared 3 bases from V and 3 bases from J, leaving 14 bases between. The CDR3 DNA sequence: TGTGCCAGCAGCCACCGCGGGGGCCTCCACTATGGCTACACCTTC. The encoded protein is CASSHRGGLHYGYTF.

The chain is built from TRBV28 and TRBJ2-1; maybe TRBD2 (6 bases). The CDR3 is made up of 16 amino acids. Germline V gives CDR1 MDHEN, CDR2 SYDVKM. With 3 bases removed from V and 4 bases from J, the gap between germline ends came to 16 bases. In DNA, the CDR3 is TGTGCCAGCAGTTTTAAGGACTACTATAAGTACAATGAGCAGTTCTTC. It translates to CASSFKDYYKYNEQFF.

V is TRBV7-2 and J is TRBJ2-7; TRBD1 matches at 7 bases. J gave up 0 bases and V 1 base, and 3 bases lay outside the gene matches. The CDR3 is 15 amino acids. Germline lookup yields CDR1 SGHTA and CDR2 FQGNSA. The CDR3 is CASSLVQGSSYEQYF. The CDR3 DNA reads TGTGCCAGCAGCTTAGTACAGGGGTCCTCCTACGAGCAGTACTTC. Combining the CDR3 with reference TRBV7-2 and TRBJ2-7 gives the whole variable domain GAGVSQSPSNKVTEKGKDVELRCDPISGHTALYWYRQSLGQGLEFLIYFQGNSAPDKSGLPSDRFSAERTGGSVSTLTIQRTQQEDSAVYLCASSLVQGSSYEQYFGPGTRLTVT.

This clone has ten or more counts. V gene TRBV20-1 combines with J gene TRBJ2-7; 8 bases agree with TRBD1. The CDR3 runs 15 residues. V was clipped by 0 bases and J by 0 bases; unmatched bases: 4. Germline V lookup: CDR1 DFQATT, CDR2 SNEGSKA (reference sequence). The CDR3 sequence is CSARDGQGISYEQYF. In DNA form, the CDR3 reads TGCAGTGCTAGAGACGGACAGGGAATCTCCTACGAGCAGTACTTC.

This clone ranks as medium-sized. This rearrangement joins TRBV20-1 to TRBJ1-2; 7 bases match TRBD1. CDR1 and CDR2 (germline): DFQATT, SNEGSKA (reference sequence). After removal of 6 bases from V and 0 bases from J, the junction contained 4 bases not matched to a gene. This CDR3 has 13 amino acids. CDR3 loop: CSARQGANYGYTF. The DNA of the CDR3 is TGCAGTGCACGACAGGGAGCTAACTATGGCTACACCTTC.